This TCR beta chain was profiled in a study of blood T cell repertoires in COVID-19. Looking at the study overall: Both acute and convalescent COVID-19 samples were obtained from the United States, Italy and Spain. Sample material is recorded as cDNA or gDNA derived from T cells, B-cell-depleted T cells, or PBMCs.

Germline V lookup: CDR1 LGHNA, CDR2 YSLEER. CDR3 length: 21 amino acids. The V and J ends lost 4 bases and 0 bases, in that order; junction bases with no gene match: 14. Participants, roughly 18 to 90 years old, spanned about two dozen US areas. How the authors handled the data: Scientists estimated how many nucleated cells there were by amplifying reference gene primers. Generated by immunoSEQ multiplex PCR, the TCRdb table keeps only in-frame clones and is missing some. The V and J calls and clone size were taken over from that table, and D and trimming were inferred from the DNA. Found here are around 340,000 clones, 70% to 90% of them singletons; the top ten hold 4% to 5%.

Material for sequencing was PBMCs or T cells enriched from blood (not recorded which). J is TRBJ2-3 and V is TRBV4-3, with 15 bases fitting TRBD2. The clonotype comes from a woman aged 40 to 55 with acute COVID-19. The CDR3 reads CASSLYGPGLAGGPSTDTQYF. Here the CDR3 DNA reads TGCGCCAGCAGCCTATACGGACCGGGACTAGCGGGAGGCCCTAGCACAGATACGCAGTATTTT.